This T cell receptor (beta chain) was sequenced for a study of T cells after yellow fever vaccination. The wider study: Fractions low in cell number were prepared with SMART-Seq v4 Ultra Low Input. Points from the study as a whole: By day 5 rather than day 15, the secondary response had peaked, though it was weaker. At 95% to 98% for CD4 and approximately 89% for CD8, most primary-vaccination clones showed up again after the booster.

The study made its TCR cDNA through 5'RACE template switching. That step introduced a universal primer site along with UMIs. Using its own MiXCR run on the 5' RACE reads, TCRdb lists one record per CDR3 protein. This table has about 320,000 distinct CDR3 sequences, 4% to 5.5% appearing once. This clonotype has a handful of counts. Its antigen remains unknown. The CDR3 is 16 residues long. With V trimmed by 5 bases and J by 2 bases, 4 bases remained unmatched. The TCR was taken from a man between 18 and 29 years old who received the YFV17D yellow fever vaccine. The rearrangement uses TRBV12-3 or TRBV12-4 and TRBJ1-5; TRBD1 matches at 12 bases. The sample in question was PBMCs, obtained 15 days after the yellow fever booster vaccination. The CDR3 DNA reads TGTGCCAGCAGTGGGGGACAGGGGGCGGGCAATCAGCCCCAGCATTTT. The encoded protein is CASSGGQGAGNQPQHF.